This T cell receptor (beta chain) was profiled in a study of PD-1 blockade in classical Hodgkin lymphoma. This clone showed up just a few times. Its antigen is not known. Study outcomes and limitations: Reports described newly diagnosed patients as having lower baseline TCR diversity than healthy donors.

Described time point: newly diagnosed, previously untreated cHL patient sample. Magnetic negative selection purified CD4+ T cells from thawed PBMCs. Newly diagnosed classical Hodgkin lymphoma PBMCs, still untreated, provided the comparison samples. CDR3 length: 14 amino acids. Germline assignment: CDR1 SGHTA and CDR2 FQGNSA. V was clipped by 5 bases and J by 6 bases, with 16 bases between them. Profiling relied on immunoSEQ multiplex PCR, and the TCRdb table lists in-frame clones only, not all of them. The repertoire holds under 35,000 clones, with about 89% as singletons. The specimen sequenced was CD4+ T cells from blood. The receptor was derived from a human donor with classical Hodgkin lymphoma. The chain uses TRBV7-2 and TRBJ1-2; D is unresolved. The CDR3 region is CASSTPGWADGYTF. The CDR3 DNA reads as TGTGCCAGCAGCACTCCCGGTTGGGCTGATGGCTACACCTTC.